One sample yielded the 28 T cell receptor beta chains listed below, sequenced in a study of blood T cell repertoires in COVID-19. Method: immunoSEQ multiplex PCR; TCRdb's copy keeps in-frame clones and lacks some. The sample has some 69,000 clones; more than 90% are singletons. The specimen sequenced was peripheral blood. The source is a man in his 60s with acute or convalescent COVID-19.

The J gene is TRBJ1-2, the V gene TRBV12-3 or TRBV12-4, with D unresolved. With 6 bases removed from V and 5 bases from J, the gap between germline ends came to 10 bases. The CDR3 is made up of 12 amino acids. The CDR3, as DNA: TGTGCCAGCAGGCCCAGGATGTATGGCTACACCTTC. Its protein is CASRPRMYGYTF.

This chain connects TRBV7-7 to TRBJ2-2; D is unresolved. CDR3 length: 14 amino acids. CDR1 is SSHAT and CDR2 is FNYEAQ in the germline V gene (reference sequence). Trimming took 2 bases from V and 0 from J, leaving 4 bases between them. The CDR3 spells CASSLLANTGELFF. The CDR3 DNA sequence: TGTGCCAGCAGCTTACTAGCGAACACCGGGGAGCTGTTTTTT.

The CDR3 spells CASRTGGVPVEQFF. CDR3 DNA sequence: TGTGCCAGCAGAACGGGGGGGGTTCCGGTTGAGCAGTTCTTC. The chain links TRBV6-5 to TRBJ2-1, with TRBD2 identical over 8 bases. This CDR3 is built from 14 residues. Germline assignment: CDR1 MNHEY and CDR2 SVGAGI. Germline trimming cut 6 bases from V and 9 bases from J; bases unmatched to any gene: 10.

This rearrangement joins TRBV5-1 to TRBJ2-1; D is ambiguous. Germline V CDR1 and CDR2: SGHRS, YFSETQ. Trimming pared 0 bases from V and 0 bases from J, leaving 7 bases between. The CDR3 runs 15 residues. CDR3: CASSLESSSYNEQFF. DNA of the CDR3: TGCGCCAGCAGCTTGGAATCCTCCTCCTACAATGAGCAGTTCTTC.

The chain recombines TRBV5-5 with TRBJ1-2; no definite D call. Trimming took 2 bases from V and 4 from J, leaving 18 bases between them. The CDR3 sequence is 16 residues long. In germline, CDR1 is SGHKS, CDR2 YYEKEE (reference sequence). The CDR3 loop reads CASSFKNGLSVYGYTF. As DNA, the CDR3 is TGTGCCAGCAGCTTTAAGAATGGTCTATCGGTCTATGGCTACACCTTC.

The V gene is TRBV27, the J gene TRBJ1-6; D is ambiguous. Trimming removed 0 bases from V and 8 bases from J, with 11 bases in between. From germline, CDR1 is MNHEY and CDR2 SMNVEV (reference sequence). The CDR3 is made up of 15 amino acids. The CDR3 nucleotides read TGTGCCAGCAGTTTATCCACGGCGGCTGATTCACCCCTCCACTTT. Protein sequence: CASSLSTAADSPLHF.

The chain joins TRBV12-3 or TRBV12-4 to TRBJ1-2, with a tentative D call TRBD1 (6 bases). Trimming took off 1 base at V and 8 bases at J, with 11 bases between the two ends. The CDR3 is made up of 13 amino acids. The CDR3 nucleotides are TGTGCCAGCAGTTTAGGCAGGGGTTGGGGCTACACCTTC. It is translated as CASSLGRGWGYTF.

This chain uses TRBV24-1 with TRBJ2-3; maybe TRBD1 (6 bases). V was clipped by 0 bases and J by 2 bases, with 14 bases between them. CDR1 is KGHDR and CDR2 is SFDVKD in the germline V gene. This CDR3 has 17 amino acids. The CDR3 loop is CATSDLDLGAYTDTQYF. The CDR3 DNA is TGTGCCACCAGTGATTTGGATCTGGGGGCTTACACAGATACGCAGTATTTT.

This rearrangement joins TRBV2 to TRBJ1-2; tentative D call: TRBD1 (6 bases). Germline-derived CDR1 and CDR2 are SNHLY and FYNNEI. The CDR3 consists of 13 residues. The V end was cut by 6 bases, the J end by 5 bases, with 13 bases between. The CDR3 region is CASSQGKGYGYTF. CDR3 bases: TGTGCCAGCAGCCAGGGGAAGGGATATGGCTACACCTTC.

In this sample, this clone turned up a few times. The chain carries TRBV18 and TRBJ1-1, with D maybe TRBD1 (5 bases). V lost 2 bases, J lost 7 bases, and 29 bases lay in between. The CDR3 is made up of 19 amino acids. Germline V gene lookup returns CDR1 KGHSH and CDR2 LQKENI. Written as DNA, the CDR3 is TGTGCCAGCTCACCATTTTTTCGTGATGGCTCCGGGGGGAACTTTGAAGCTTTCTTT. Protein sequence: CASSPFFRDGSGGNFEAFF.

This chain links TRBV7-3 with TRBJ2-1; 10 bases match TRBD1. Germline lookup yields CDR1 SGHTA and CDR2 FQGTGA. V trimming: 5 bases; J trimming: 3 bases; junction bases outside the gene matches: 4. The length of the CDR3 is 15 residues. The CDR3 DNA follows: TGTGCCAGCAGCGCGACAGGGGGCAGCTACAATGAGCAGTTCTTC. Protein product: CASSATGGSYNEQFF.

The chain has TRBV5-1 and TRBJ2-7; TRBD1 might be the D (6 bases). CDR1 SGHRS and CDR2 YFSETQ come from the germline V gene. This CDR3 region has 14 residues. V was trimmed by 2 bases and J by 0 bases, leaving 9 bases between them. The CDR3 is CASSFGQNSYEQYF. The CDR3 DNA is TGCGCCAGCAGCTTTGGACAGAACTCCTACGAGCAGTACTTC.

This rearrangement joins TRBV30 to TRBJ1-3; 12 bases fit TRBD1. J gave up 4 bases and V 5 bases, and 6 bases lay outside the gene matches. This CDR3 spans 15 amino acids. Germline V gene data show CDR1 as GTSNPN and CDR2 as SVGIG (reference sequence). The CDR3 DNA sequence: TGTGCCTGGGGGGACAGGGGGCTTTCGGGAAACACCATATATTTT. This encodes CAWGDRGLSGNTIYF.

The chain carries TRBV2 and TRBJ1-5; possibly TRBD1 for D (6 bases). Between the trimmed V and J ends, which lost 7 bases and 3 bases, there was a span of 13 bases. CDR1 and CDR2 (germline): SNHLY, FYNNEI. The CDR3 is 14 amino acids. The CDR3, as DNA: TGTGCCAGCATCAGGGCAGGGGACAATCAGCCCCAGCATTTT. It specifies CASIRAGDNQPQHF.

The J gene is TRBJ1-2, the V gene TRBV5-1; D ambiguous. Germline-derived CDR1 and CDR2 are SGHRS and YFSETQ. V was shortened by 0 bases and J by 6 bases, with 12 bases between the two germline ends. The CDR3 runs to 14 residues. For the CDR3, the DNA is TGCGCCAGCAGCTTGGCTCGGTGGGCTAATGGCTACACCTTC. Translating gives CASSLARWANGYTF.

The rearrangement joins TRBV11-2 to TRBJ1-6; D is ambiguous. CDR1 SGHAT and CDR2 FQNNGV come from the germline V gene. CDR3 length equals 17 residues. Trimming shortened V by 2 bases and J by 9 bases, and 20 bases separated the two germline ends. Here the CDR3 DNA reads TGTGCCAGCAGCTTAATGGGAGAAAGGGTGCGGGGTTCACCCCTCCACTTT. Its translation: CASSLMGERVRGSPLHF.

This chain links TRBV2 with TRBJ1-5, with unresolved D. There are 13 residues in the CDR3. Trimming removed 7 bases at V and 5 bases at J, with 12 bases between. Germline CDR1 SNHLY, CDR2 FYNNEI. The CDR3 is CASKEEAHQPQHF. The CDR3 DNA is TGTGCCAGCAAGGAGGAAGCCCATCAGCCCCAGCATTTT.

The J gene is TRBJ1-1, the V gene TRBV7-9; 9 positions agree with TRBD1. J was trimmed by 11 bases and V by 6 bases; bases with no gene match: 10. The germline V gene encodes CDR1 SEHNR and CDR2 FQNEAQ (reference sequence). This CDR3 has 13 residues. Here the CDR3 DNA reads TGTGCCAGCAGTCGGACAGGGGATGTGGGGGCTTTCTTT. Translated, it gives CASSRTGDVGAFF.

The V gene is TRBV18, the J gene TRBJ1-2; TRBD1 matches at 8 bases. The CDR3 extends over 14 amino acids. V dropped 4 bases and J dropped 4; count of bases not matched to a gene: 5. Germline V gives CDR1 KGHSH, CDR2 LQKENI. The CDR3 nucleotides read TGTGCCAGCTCACTGGACAGGGAACCCTATGGCTACACCTTC. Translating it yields CASSLDREPYGYTF.

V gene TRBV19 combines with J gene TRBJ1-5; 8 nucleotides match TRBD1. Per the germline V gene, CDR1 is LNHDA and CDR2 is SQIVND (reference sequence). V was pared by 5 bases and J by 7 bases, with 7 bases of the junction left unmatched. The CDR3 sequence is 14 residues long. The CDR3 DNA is TGTGCCAGTAGTTCCGCAGGGGGCAGCCAGCCCCAGCATTTT. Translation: CASSSAGGSQPQHF.

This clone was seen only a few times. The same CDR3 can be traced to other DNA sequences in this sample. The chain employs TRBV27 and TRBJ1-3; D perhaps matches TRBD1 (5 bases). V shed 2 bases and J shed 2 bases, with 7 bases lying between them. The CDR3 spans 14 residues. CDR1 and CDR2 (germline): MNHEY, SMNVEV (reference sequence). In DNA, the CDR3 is TGTGCCAGCAGTTTAGGCAGGGCTGGAAACACCATATATTTT. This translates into CASSLGRAGNTIYF.

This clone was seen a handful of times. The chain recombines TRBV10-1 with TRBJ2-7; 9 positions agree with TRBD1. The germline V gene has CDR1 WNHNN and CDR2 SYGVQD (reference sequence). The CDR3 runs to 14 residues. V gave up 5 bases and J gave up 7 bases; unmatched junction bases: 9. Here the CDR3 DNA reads TGCGCCAGCAGTTCCGCCGGGACAGGGAATGAGCAGTACTTC. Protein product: CASSSAGTGNEQYF.

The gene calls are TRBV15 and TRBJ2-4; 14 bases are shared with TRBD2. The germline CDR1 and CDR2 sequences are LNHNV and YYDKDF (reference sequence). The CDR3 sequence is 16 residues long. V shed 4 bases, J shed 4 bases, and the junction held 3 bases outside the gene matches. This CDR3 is CATSTGLAGVKNIQYF. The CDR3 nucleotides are TGTGCCACCAGCACGGGACTAGCGGGGGTGAAAAACATTCAGTACTTC.

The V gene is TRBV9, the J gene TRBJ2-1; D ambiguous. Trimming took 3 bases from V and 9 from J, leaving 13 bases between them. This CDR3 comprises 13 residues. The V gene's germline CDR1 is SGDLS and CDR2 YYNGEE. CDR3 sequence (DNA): TGTGCCAGCAGCGAAAACAGCTTTGGTGAGCAGTTCTTC. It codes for CASSENSFGEQFF.

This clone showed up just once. This CDR3 is CASRTHRGVDEKLFF. The DNA of the CDR3 is TGTGCCAGCAGAACTCACAGGGGCGTCGATGAAAAACTGTTTTTT. This chain links TRBV6-6 with TRBJ1-4; 7 bases line up with TRBD1. The CDR3 runs 15 residues. Per germline, CDR1 MNHNY and CDR2 SVGAGI (reference sequence). After removal of 6 bases from V and 6 bases from J, the junction contained 10 bases not matched to a gene.

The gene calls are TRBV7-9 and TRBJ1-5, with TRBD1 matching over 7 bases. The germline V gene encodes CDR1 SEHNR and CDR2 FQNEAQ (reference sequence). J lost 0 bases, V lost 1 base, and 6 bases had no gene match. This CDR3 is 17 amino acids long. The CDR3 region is CASSLDRTGDSNQPQHF. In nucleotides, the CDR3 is TGTGCCAGCAGCTTAGACCGGACAGGAGATAGCAATCAGCCCCAGCATTTT.

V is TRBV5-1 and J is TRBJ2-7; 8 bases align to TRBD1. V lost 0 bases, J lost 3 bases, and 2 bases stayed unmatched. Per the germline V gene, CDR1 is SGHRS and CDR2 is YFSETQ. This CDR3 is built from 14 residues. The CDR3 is CASSLVGTGYEQYF. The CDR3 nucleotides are TGCGCCAGCAGCTTGGTTGGGACAGGCTACGAGCAGTACTTC. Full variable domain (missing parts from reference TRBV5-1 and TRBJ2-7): KAGVTQTPRYLIKTRGQQVTLSCSPISGHRSVSWYQQTPGQGLQFLFEYFSETQRNKGNFPGRFSGRQFSNSRSEMNVSTLELGDSALYLCASSLVGTGYEQYFGPGTRLTVT.

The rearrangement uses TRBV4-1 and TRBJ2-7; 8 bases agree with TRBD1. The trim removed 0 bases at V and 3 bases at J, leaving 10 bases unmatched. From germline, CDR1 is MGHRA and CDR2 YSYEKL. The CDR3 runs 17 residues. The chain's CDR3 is CASSQDGTGTGVYEQYF. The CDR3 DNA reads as TGCGCCAGCAGCCAAGATGGGACCGGGACAGGCGTCTACGAGCAGTACTTC.